This T cell receptor beta chain is drawn from a study of blood T cell repertoires in COVID-19 (dated by TCRdb to the early 2020s). Regarding the research as a whole: Samples covering the acute and convalescent phases of COVID-19 were provided by collaborators in the United States, Italy and Spain. The samples were drawn from the first 160 participants of the ongoing ImmuneRACE study and from some 1,300 subjects provided by 6 global collaborators. The sample metadata nearly always contained a de-identified subject ID, COVID-19 status, age in years and sex. Where available, HLA class I and class II types were obtained from metadata supplied by the sample provider rather than from assay-based typing. The repertoires were made available in a free public database intended to serve as a resource for research on the immune response to SARS-CoV-2. The material from the prospective study consisted of cDNA or gDNA derived from T cells, B-cell-depleted T cells, or PBMCs. Subjects who had been exposed to COVID-19, were actively infected with it, or had recovered from it provided the deeply sampled blood TCRbeta repertoires that made up the dataset. What the work shows at the level of the full study, not this receptor alone: How much clinical and demographic metadata was included differed by source and by participant, and the metadata was provided uncurated.

The collaborating institutions used their own protocols to collect whole blood in K2EDTA tubes. For TCRbeta analysis, collaborators shipped samples as frozen whole blood, isolated PBMCs, or DNA extracted from either of those sample types. Turning to this clone: The antigen it recognizes is unknown. No clone much larger than this one lies a single base away; base qualities are absent.

TCRbeta CDR3 regions were amplified from genomic DNA by means of the immunoSEQ Assay, a bias-controlled multiplex PCR. The published analysis was carried out like this. The number of nucleated cells in each sample was estimated by amplification of reference gene primers within the assay. To quantify the absolute abundance of each unique TCRbeta CDR3 rearrangement, sequence reads were collapsed and filtered. For each sample, productive Simpson clonality was calculated as the square root of Simpson's diversity index across productive rearrangements. TCRdb took over this immuneACCESS table, retaining in-frame rearrangements with V and J assigned. Such tables are incomplete; in checked studies, under half of the missing clones stem from an unresolved V gene, and the remainder is unexplained. V and J calls and clone size are given by that table; D and trimming were obtained from the DNA. The sample table shows 90,000 to 100,000 clones, and 80% to 85% are seen once. The top ten clonotypes cover less than 2% of the sample.

As encoded in the germline V gene, CDR1 is SGHTA while CDR2 is FQGTGA. V is trimmed back by 4 bases and J by 7 bases, and the junction contains 11 bases that no gene match accounts for. Reading from cysteine to phenylalanine, the CDR3 counts 16 amino acids. CDR3 DNA is the only sequence kept; it has 48 bases, read in frame from the first base. The clonotype was recovered from a man aged 65 to 85 with active or convalescent COVID-19. The material sequenced was peripheral blood. The chain links TRBV7-3 with TRBJ2-1; 9 nucleotides in the junction match TRBD1. The CDR3 here reads CASSSRTGAGWNEQFF. The sequenced DNA: TGTGCCAGCAGCTCCAGGACAGGGGCGGGTTGGAATGAGCAGTTCTTC.